A few counts support the clone carrying this T cell receptor beta chain. Antigen unknown. The data derive from a study of T cell responses to AZD1222 COVID-19 vaccine. Study-level findings and limits: The number of AZD1222 recipients seropositive at baseline was only five to seven. Clonal diversity may have been underestimated, and the donors were mostly white British, with more females than males.

Trimming removed 3 bases from V and 4 bases from J, with 9 bases in between. CDR1 is SEHNR, CDR2 FQNEAQ, per germline (reference sequence). The CDR3 length is 13 residues. The method was immunoSEQ multiplex PCR; TCRdb's version includes in-frame clones alone and lacks a portion of them. There are 100,000 to 150,000 clones in the sample; just over 90% occur only once, and around 0.99% lies in the top ten. The sample here was peripheral blood, taken 28 days after the second AZD1222 dose. The source of this sequence is an adult who received the AZD1222 COVID-19 vaccine. The V call is TRBV7-9, the J call TRBJ1-1; D is uncertain. The CDR3 region is CASSFTLGTEAFF. The DNA for the CDR3 is TGTGCCAGCAGCTTCACCCTCGGCACTGAAGCTTTCTTT.